The clone carrying this T cell receptor beta chain was detected only a few times. Its specificity is not known. This sample is drawn from a study of response to subunit inactivated influenza vaccine. Overall study results and limits: Researchers suggested that each seasonal influenza vaccination recruits few new T cells.

Using its own MiXCR run on the RT-PCR reads, TCRdb lists one record per CDR3 protein. The profile shows about 580,000 distinct CDR3 sequences, 14% of them singletons. The sequence derives from a man between 45 and 60 years old who received an inactivated influenza vaccine. Here the sequenced sample was PBMCs from blood, taken less than 13 days after vaccination.

The CDR3 region is CASSQVTGEGRTDTQYF. In DNA, the CDR3 is TGTGCCAGCAGCCAAGTTACGGGAGAGGGGAGAACAGATACGCAGTATTTT. The genes are TRBV3-1 and TRBJ2-3, with TRBD2 as a possible D gene (6 bases). This CDR3 contains 17 residues. Germline V CDR1 and CDR2: LGHDT, YNNKEL (reference sequence). V was shortened by 1 base and J by 3 bases, with 17 bases between the two germline ends.